What follows are 30 T cell receptor beta chains derived from one specimen sequenced in a study of blood T cell repertoires in COVID-19. The table came from immunoSEQ multiplex PCR; TCRdb's copy has only in-frame clones and leaves some out. The sample records about 140,000 clones, roughly 80% being singletons. Specimen: peripheral blood. These receptors were taken from a man aged 45 to 65 with acute or convalescent COVID-19.

The chain is built from TRBV2 and TRBJ1-1, with 7 bases fitting TRBD1. Unmatched junction bases numbered 2, after V lost 5 bases and J lost 5 bases. CDR1 and CDR2 from the germline V gene are SNHLY and FYNNEI. The CDR3 loop spans 12 amino acids. The CDR3 loop is CASSPQGTEAFF. CDR3 DNA: TGTGCCAGCAGTCCACAGGGGACTGAAGCTTTCTTT.

The rearrangement uses TRBV27 and TRBJ1-6; 9 bases match TRBD1. Germline V gene data show CDR1 as MNHEY and CDR2 as SMNVEV (reference sequence). The CDR3 contains 14 residues. With V trimmed by 5 bases and J by 8 bases, 4 bases remained unmatched. CDR3 sequence: CASSPGTGYSPLHF. The CDR3, as DNA: TGTGCCAGCAGTCCCGGGACAGGGTATTCACCCCTCCACTTT.

The chain links TRBV19 to TRBJ1-3; no firm D call. The CDR3 is 16 residues long. Germline loops: CDR1 LNHDA, CDR2 SQIVND (reference sequence). The V end lost 5 bases, the J end lost 0 bases, and 14 bases lay between the germline ends. The CDR3 DNA follows: TGTGCCAGTAGTCCTAGAGGAGCGGGCTCTGGAAACACCATATATTTT. Its protein is CASSPRGAGSGNTIYF.

The chain recombines TRBV30 with TRBJ1-5; 8 bases line up with TRBD1. Germline lookup yields CDR1 GTSNPN and CDR2 SVGIG (reference sequence). CDR3 size: 16 residues. The junction had 10 bases not matched to a gene; V was cut back by 3 bases and J by 3 bases. CDR3 amino acids: CAWSRPGTGYNQPQHF. CDR3 DNA sequence: TGTGCCTGGAGCCGACCCGGGACAGGCTACAATCAGCCCCAGCATTTT.

This clone was recorded a few times. This sequence joins TRBV13 and TRBJ1-1; 9 bases line up with TRBD1. Germline trimming cut 5 bases from V and 10 bases from J; bases unmatched to any gene: 8. The germline gives CDR1 PRHDT, CDR2 FYEKMQ (reference sequence). This CDR3 region has 13 residues. The CDR3 nucleotides are TGTGCCAGCAGCAGGACAGGGGATGAAGGAGCTTTCTTT. It encodes CASSRTGDEGAFF.

This sequence joins TRBV7-3 and TRBJ1-1; 9 bases map to TRBD1. There are 14 residues in the CDR3. CDR1 is SGHTA, CDR2 FQGTGA, per germline. J gave up 3 bases and V 5 bases, and 4 bases lay outside the gene matches. CDR3 in DNA: TGTGCCAGCAGCCCAGGACAGGGGTACACTGAAGCTTTCTTT. It codes for CASSPGQGYTEAFF.

This clone was detected once. The V gene is TRBV7-2, the J gene TRBJ2-1, with no clear D. The V and J ends lost 2 bases and 4 bases respectively, with 6 bases between them. CDR1 is SGHTA, CDR2 FQGNSA, per germline. This CDR3 spans 13 amino acids. The CDR3 loop reads CASSLSFYNEQFF. The DNA for the CDR3 is TGTGCCAGCAGCTTAAGCTTTTACAATGAGCAGTTCTTC.

Written as DNA, the CDR3 is TGTGCCAGCAGCCAAACAGGGGCTGCCACTGAAGCTTTCTTT. This translates into CASSQTGAATEAFF. The V call is TRBV3-1 (or the pseudogene TRBV3-2), the J call TRBJ1-1; the match to TRBD1 covers 7 bases. The V gene's germline CDR1 is LGHDT and CDR2 YNNKEL (reference sequence). The J segment lost 4 bases and the V segment lost 2 bases, leaving 4 bases of the junction unmatched. The CDR3 length is 14 residues.

The chain employs TRBV10-2 and TRBJ1-2; TRBD1 matches at 10 bases. Germline assignment: CDR1 WSHSY and CDR2 SAAADI. The V and J ends lost 6 bases and 6 bases, in that order; junction bases with no gene match: 7. The CDR3 consists of 14 residues. Here the CDR3 DNA reads TGCGCCAGCAGAGCCTCCGGGACAGGGGATGGCTACACCTTC. This codes for CASRASGTGDGYTF.

The chain links TRBV5-6 to TRBJ1-5, with D possibly being TRBD1 (5 bases). The CDR3 is 16 residues long. V was trimmed by 0 bases and J by 6 bases, leaving 16 bases between them. Germline V gives CDR1 SGHDT, CDR2 YYEEEE. CDR3 DNA: TGTGCCAGCAGCTTGGAGGCTGGGGGGAGGGGTCAGCCCCAGCATTTT. Its translation: CASSLEAGGRGQPQHF. Together with reference TRBV5-6 and TRBJ1-5, the CDR3 gives the full variable domain: DAGVTQSPTHLIKTRGQQVTLRCSPKSGHDTVSWYQQALGQGPQFIFQYYEEEERQRGNFPDRFSGHQFPNYSSELNVNALLLGDSALYLCASSLEAGGRGQPQHFGDGTRLSIL.

The rearrangement joins TRBV5-6 to TRBJ1-1, with 7 bases that match TRBD1. V gave up 4 bases and J gave up 10 bases; unmatched junction bases: 7. CDR1 is SGHDT, CDR2 YYEEEE, per germline. This CDR3 contains 12 residues. CDR3 amino acids: CASSNQQGSAFF. CDR3 DNA sequence: TGTGCCAGCAGCAACCAACAGGGGTCAGCTTTCTTT.

For the CDR3, the DNA is TGTGCCAGCAGCCGTATCGGAGAGAACACTGAAGCTTTCTTT. Translation: CASSRIGENTEAFF. The chain combines TRBV4-2 with TRBJ1-1; D is uncertain. This CDR3 is 14 amino acids long. Germline assignment: CDR1 LGHNA and CDR2 YNFKEQ. V was clipped by 4 bases and J by 1 base, with 10 bases between them.

The chain recombines TRBV18 with TRBJ2-5, with 11 bases lining up with TRBD2. V lost 5 bases and J lost 1; bases outside the gene matches: 3. The CDR3 extends over 15 amino acids. CDR1 KGHSH and CDR2 LQKENI come from the germline V gene. For the CDR3, the DNA is TGTGCCAGCTCAAGCCTAGCGGGGGGCCAAGAGACCCAGTACTTC. Translation: CASSSLAGGQETQYF.

CDR3 DNA sequence: TGTGCCACCAGTGACCATGGACTAGCGGGGGGGCGGACCGGGGAGCTGTTTTTT. Protein: CATSDHGLAGGRTGELFF. This chain uses TRBV24-1 with TRBJ2-2; 15 bases are shared with TRBD2. The CDR3 contains 18 residues. Trimming removed 4 bases from V and 5 bases from J; junction bases left unmatched: 7. Per germline, CDR1 KGHDR and CDR2 SFDVKD.

The rearrangement uses TRBV19 and TRBJ1-5; D is unresolved. Trimming took off 0 bases at V and 1 base at J, with 10 bases between the two ends. This CDR3 has 16 residues. Germline V lookup: CDR1 LNHDA, CDR2 SQIVND (reference sequence). The CDR3 protein is CASSIELGRSNQPQHF. The CDR3 DNA sequence: TGTGCCAGTAGTATAGAGTTAGGGAGAAGCAATCAGCCCCAGCATTTT.

The J gene is TRBJ2-3, the V gene TRBV5-1; 7 bases line up with TRBD2. J was trimmed by 2 bases and V by 4 bases; bases with no gene match: 4. The CDR3 runs to 14 residues. Germline values: CDR1 SGHRS, CDR2 YFSETQ. The CDR3, as DNA: TGCGCCAGCAGCCGAAGCGGGGACACAGATACGCAGTATTTT. Protein sequence: CASSRSGDTDTQYF.

CDR3 protein: CASSFSARRSSYNSPLHF. The CDR3 DNA is TGCGCCAGCAGCTTTTCGGCCCGGAGGAGCTCCTATAATTCACCCCTCCACTTT. J is TRBJ1-6 and V is TRBV5-1, with unresolved D. The CDR3 loop spans 18 amino acids. The germline V gene encodes CDR1 SGHRS and CDR2 YFSETQ. The V end was cut by 2 bases, the J end by 0 bases, with 15 bases between. The variable domain in full, completed from reference TRBV5-1 and TRBJ1-6, reads KAGVTQTPRYLIKTRGQQVTLSCSPISGHRSVSWYQQTPGQGLQFLFEYFSETQRNKGNFPGRFSGRQFSNSRSEMNVSTLELGDSALYLCASSFSARRSSYNSPLHFGNGTRLTVT.

The V and J genes are TRBV6-1 and TRBJ1-5; D is ambiguous. The CDR3 sequence is 15 residues long. CDR1 is MNHNS and CDR2 is SASEGT in the germline V gene. Trimming took 1 base from V and 5 from J, leaving 12 bases between them. This CDR3 reads CASSEEEGGYQPQHF. The DNA for the CDR3 is TGTGCCAGCAGTGAAGAAGAGGGAGGATATCAGCCCCAGCATTTT.

The rearrangement links TRBV4-1 to TRBJ1-5, with D possibly matching TRBD1 (5 bases). V was clipped by 2 bases and J by 7 bases, with 15 bases between them. The germline V gene has CDR1 MGHRA and CDR2 YSYEKL. CDR3 length equals 15 residues. This CDR3 is CASSQPQGTEQPQHF. DNA for the CDR3: TGCGCCAGCAGCCAACCTCAGGGAACTGAGCAGCCCCAGCATTTT.

The chain carries TRBV7-6 and TRBJ2-7; TRBD1 matches 10 bases. The germline V gene has CDR1 SGHVS and CDR2 FNYEAQ. The J segment lost 2 bases and the V segment lost 1 base, leaving 2 bases of the junction unmatched. CDR3 length: 15 amino acids. In DNA, the CDR3 is TGTGCCAGCAGCTTAGGACAGGGGGCAACCTACGAGCAGTACGTC. Translating it yields CASSLGQGATYEQYV.

The genes are TRBV10-2 and TRBJ2-5; TRBD2 aligns across 10 bases. Germline CDR1 WSHSY, CDR2 SAAADI. Germline trimming cut 6 bases from V and 5 bases from J; bases unmatched to any gene: 9. The CDR3 has 15 amino acids. CDR3 bases: TGCGCCAGCAGCCCCGGACTAGCGGCTTTGGAGACCCAGTACTTC. Protein product: CASSPGLAALETQYF.

This clone was counted many times. This chain links TRBV6-5 with TRBJ2-5; TRBD2 matches 9 bases. Germline V lookup: CDR1 MNHEY, CDR2 SVGAGI. The CDR3 spans 14 residues. J gave up 4 bases and V 6 bases, and 6 bases lay outside the gene matches. The CDR3 DNA sequence: TGTGCCAGCAGAGGCGGGGGGGCCATAGAGACCCAGTACTTC. Translation: CASRGGGAIETQYF.

J is TRBJ1-2 and V is TRBV2; the match to TRBD1 covers 9 bases. Germline V gene sequence: CDR1 SNHLY, CDR2 FYNNEI. CDR3 length: 13 amino acids. V lost 6 bases to trimming and J lost 6 bases; unmatched junction nucleotides: 5. The chain's CDR3 is CASRRRQGDGYTF. The CDR3 nucleotides read TGTGCCAGCAGGAGGCGACAGGGGGATGGCTACACCTTC. The whole variable domain, filled in from reference TRBV2 and TRBJ1-2, reads EPEVTQTPSHQVTQMGQEVILRCVPISNHLYFYWYRQILGQKVEFLVSFYNNEISEKSEIFDDQFSVERPDGSNFTLKIRSTKLEDSAMYFCASRRRQGDGYTFGSGTRLTVV.

The rearrangement uses TRBV11-2 and TRBJ2-2; tentatively, D is TRBD2 (6 bases). Germline-derived CDR1 and CDR2 are SGHAT and FQNNGV. V was clipped by 0 bases and J by 4 bases, with 15 bases between them. CDR3 length equals 17 residues. The CDR3 DNA reads TGTGCCAGCAGCTTAGATCTTGAGGGGAGGACCACCGGGGAGCTGTTTTTT. Residues: CASSLDLEGRTTGELFF.

The rearrangement uses TRBV19 and TRBJ1-5, with 9 bases identical to TRBD1. Looked up from germline, CDR1 is LNHDA and CDR2 is SQIVND (reference sequence). Losses at the gene ends were 7 bases for V and 7 bases for J; bases not matched to a gene: 11. The CDR3 totals 15 residues. The CDR3 region has the DNA TGTGCCAGTACCCCAAGACAGGGGGACCTCCAGCCCCAGCATTTT. Translating gives CASTPRQGDLQPQHF.

This chain joins TRBV30 and TRBJ1-1; maybe TRBD1 (5 bases). The CDR3 loop spans 13 amino acids. The V end lost 3 bases, the J end lost 1 base, and 9 bases lay between the germline ends. Germline V CDR1 and CDR2: GTSNPN, SVGIG (reference sequence). DNA of the CDR3: TGTGCCTGGAGAGGCCAGGGGAACACTGAAGCTTTCTTT. The encoded protein is CAWRGQGNTEAFF.

The chain couples TRBV30 to TRBJ1-5; possibly TRBD1 for D (5 bases). The length of the CDR3 is 17 residues. CDR1 is GTSNPN and CDR2 is SVGIG in the germline V gene (reference sequence). Deletions cut 0 bases from V and 4 bases from J, with 19 bases between. CDR3 bases: TGTGCCTGGAGTGTACGGGGGGGTTATGGATGGAATCAGCCCCAGCATTTT. Translated, it gives CAWSVRGGYGWNQPQHF.

The chain recombines TRBV19 with TRBJ1-2; tentatively, D is TRBD1 (5 bases). CDR1 is LNHDA, CDR2 SQIVND, per germline (reference sequence). The CDR3 totals 16 residues. With 10 bases removed from V and 0 bases from J, the gap between germline ends came to 21 bases. The CDR3 is CATQSREARANYGYTF. For the CDR3, the DNA is TGTGCCACCCAGAGCAGGGAGGCTAGAGCTAACTATGGCTACACCTTC.

The V and J genes are TRBV3-1 (or the pseudogene TRBV3-2) and TRBJ2-7; possible D gene TRBD1, 6 bases. There are 14 residues in the CDR3. From germline, CDR1 is LGHDT and CDR2 YNNKEL (reference sequence). V was clipped by 2 bases and J by 4 bases, with 12 bases between them. CDR3 DNA: TGTGCCAGCAGCCAACGGGACACACCTTACGAGCAGTACGTC. It is translated as CASSQRDTPYEQYV.

The rearrangement links TRBV6-6 to TRBJ1-5; 7 bases match TRBD1. The CDR3 contains 16 residues. Per the germline V gene, CDR1 is MNHNY and CDR2 is SVGAGI (reference sequence). After removal of 5 bases from V and 6 bases from J, the junction contained 13 bases not matched to a gene. The CDR3 loop is CASSTDRAQRVQPQHF. The CDR3 nucleotides read TGTGCCAGCAGTACCGACAGGGCTCAAAGGGTTCAGCCCCAGCATTTT.